This TCR gamma chain was profiled in a study of gamma-delta T cells after stem cell transplantation. Germline V gives CDR1 VTNTFY, CDR2 YDVSTARD (reference sequence). The CDR3 contains 14 residues. V was pared by 6 bases and J by 7 bases, with 15 bases of the junction left unmatched. Turning to this clone: A read error is likely here: a far larger clone is one base away. At the DNA level, this CDR3 is encoded by other sequences in the same sample as well.

TCRdb called clones anew from the RT-PCR reads with CATT. The sample has about 560 gamma-chain clones; roughly 18% are singletons. Sequencing used gamma-delta T cells. This chain uses TRGV3 with TRGJ1 or TRGJ2. Matching the DNA to germline supplied the J gene, which TCRdb does not give. The receptor comes from a human donor. It is not recorded whose cells these are; they may come from a transplant donor. The CDR3 bases are TGTGCCACCTGGTTTGCCCCCCCACGGTATAAGAAACTCTTT. Residues: CATWFAPPRYKKLF.